There are many counts of the clone carrying this T cell receptor (beta chain). TCRdb used MiXCR to reprocess the 5' RACE reads, holding one entry per CDR3 protein. The repertoire includes about 39,000 distinct CDR3 sequences, approximately 3.1% of them detected once, and 36% sits in the top ten. Germline trimming cut 7 bases from V and 9 bases from J; bases unmatched to any gene: 18. The CDR3 length is 16 residues. Germline CDR1 SGHRS, CDR2 YFSETQ. Time point reported: sample taken at primary tumor resection. Samples came from roughly 72 TRACERx patients with untreated early-stage lung cancer. Whole RNA from tumor, nontumor lung or frozen PBMC was sequenced unsorted. These data belong to a study of spatial heterogeneity in lung cancer. Background on the study: Alpha-chain detections were consistently fewer than beta-chain detections among the sequences.

Source: normal lung tissue next to the tumor, taken at surgery. V is TRBV5-1 and J is TRBJ2-1; 8 nucleotides line up with TRBD2. The TCR comes from a male donor with early-stage non-small cell lung cancer. CDR3 in DNA: TGCGCCAGCTTCGACACGGCTAGCGGGCCCTTCGGTGAGCAGTTCTTC. This gives the protein CASFDTASGPFGEQFF.